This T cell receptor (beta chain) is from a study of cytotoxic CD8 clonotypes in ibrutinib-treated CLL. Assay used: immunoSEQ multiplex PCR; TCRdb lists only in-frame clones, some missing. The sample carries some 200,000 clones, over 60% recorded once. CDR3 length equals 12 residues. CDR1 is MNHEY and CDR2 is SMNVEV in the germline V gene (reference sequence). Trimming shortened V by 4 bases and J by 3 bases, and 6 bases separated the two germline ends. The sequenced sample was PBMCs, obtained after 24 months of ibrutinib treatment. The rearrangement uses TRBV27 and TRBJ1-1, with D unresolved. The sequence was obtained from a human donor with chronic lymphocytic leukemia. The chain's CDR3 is CASSSGYTEAFF. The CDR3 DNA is TGTGCCAGCAGTTCGGGATACACTGAAGCTTTCTTT.